This T cell receptor (beta chain) was documented in a study of regulatory T cells in long-lasting Graves disease. Study at large: Graves' patients diagnosed newly had used antithyroid drugs under 3 months.

Time point noted: newly diagnosed GD, antithyroid drugs for less than 3 months. Researchers made the TCR library from RNA that was extracted from PBMCs. This CDR3 is built from 17 residues. Germline lookup yields CDR1 MDHEN and CDR2 SYDVKM. V lost 4 bases, J lost 6 bases, and 21 bases lay in between. This clonotype was detected a few times. iRepertoire HTBI primers and Arm-PCR of CDR3 regions built TCR beta libraries. One entry per CDR3 protein results from TCRdb running MiXCR on the multiplex PCR reads. The top ten hold around 12% of the sample, which has about 560,000 distinct CDR3 sequences, about 15% seen once. These data also featured in a second study, about T cells in Graves' hyperthyroidism and ophthalmopathy. This second report adds: Using the HTBI primer set, a first-round RT-PCR was run on the TCR CDR3.

The source of this sequence is a young man with Graves disease. The chain carries TRBV28 and TRBJ2-2; D unresolved. The specimen was peripheral blood mononuclear cells (PBMCs), collected at new diagnosis, from a patient treated with antithyroid drugs. The CDR3 bases are TGTGCCAGCAGTTACTCCGGGTCGTCCCAAGTGGCCGGGGAGCTGTTTTTT. This gives the protein CASSYSGSSQVAGELFF.